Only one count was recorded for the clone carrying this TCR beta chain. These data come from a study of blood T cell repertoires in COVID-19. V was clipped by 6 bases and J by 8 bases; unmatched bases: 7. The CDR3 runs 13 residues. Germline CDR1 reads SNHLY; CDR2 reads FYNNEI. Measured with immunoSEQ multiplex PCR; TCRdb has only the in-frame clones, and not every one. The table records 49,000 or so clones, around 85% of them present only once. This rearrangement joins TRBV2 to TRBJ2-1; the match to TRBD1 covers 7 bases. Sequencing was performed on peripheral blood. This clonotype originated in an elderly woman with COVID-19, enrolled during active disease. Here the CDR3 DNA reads TGTGCCAGCAGCATCGGGACAGCCTATGAGCAGTTCTTC. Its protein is CASSIGTAYEQFF. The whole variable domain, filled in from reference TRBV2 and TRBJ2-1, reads EPEVTQTPSHQVTQMGQEVILRCVPISNHLYFYWYRQILGQKVEFLVSFYNNEISEKSEIFDDQFSVERPDGSNFTLKIRSTKLEDSAMYFCASSIGTAYEQFFGPGTRLTVL.